The clone carrying this T cell receptor beta chain has a single count. The J segment lost 0 bases and the V segment lost 5 bases, leaving 10 bases of the junction unmatched. CDR1 LNHDA and CDR2 SQIVND come from the germline V gene (reference sequence). The CDR3 has 17 residues. This sample is drawn from a study of T cells in Graves' hyperthyroidism and ophthalmopathy. Authors of the study amplified TCR beta CDR3 regions from RNA transcripts. During a first-round RT-PCR of the TCR CDR3, the HTBI primer set was used. In TCRdb, the multiplex PCR reads were re-called with MiXCR into one record per CDR3 protein. The table lists 600,000 to 650,000 distinct CDR3 sequences, 20% to 25% of them singletons.

The sequence derives from a man aged 25 to 40 with Graves' ophthalmopathy. The sample consisted of blood. V gene TRBV19 combines with J gene TRBJ2-1; 7 positions match TRBD1. For the CDR3, the DNA is TGTGCCAGTAGTCGGGACAGTTTGGGGGCCTCCTACAATGAGCAGTTCTTC. It encodes CASSRDSLGASYNEQFF.